Each of the 24 T cell receptor beta chains below was sequenced from the same sample in a study of shared clonotypes between healthy human individuals. The protocol was immunoSEQ multiplex PCR, while the TCRdb copy is restricted to in-frame clones and leaves out a portion. This table holds 300,000 to 400,000 clones, around 87% found once. Material for sequencing was memory CD8+ T cells sorted from blood. Described subset: CD45RO+ cells pooled with CCR7-negative TemRA cells. These receptors originate from a man aged 18 to 30 in good health.

This chain links TRBV13 with TRBJ2-1; 9 positions agree with TRBD2. Germline lookup yields CDR1 PRHDT and CDR2 FYEKMQ (reference sequence). This CDR3 region has 15 residues. J was trimmed by 2 bases and V by 5 bases; bases with no gene match: 4. The CDR3 spells CASSPGLAPYNEQFF. CDR3 DNA sequence: TGTGCCAGCAGCCCGGGACTAGCTCCCTACAATGAGCAGTTCTTC.

CDR3 protein: CSVILTSGRMRSSYNEQFF. DNA for the CDR3: TGCAGCGTCATTCTTACTAGCGGGAGAATGAGAAGCTCCTACAATGAGCAGTTCTTC. The rearrangement joins TRBV29-1 to TRBJ2-1; 11 bases match TRBD2. With 6 bases clipped from V and 0 bases from J, the junction kept 16 bases outside the gene matches. The CDR3 covers 19 residues. Germline V gene data show CDR1 as SQVTM and CDR2 as ANQGSEA.

The rearrangement links TRBV5-1 to TRBJ2-7, with D unclear. V was trimmed by 1 base and J by 9 bases, leaving 14 bases between them. The CDR3 extends over 13 amino acids. Germline CDR1 and CDR2: SGHRS and YFSETQ. The CDR3, as DNA: TGCGCCAGCAGCTTGTCCGACCTACGAGGGCAGTACTTC. Its protein product is CASSLSDLRGQYF.

This clone was observed once. J is TRBJ2-7 and V is TRBV7-9; D may be TRBD1 (5 bases). Germline V lookup: CDR1 SEHNR, CDR2 FQNEAQ (reference sequence). The ends were cut back, 1 base at V and 2 bases at J, with 9 bases in the middle. This CDR3 spans 14 amino acids. CDR3 sequence reads: CASSLDDSPYEQYF. The CDR3 DNA is TGTGCCAGCAGCTTAGACGACAGTCCCTACGAGCAGTACTTC.

This rearrangement joins TRBV25-1 to TRBJ1-2; D may be TRBD1 (5 bases). Germline V CDR1 and CDR2: MGHDK, SYGVNS. Trimming pared 2 bases from V and 3 bases from J, leaving 19 bases between. This CDR3 has 17 amino acids. CDR3: CASSETSGGTRYYGYTF. The CDR3 nucleotides are TGTGCCAGCAGTGAAACTTCGGGGGGGACCAGATACTATGGCTACACCTTC.

The chain carries TRBV7-8 and TRBJ2-5; TRBD2 agrees at 7 bases. Trimming cost V 3 bases and J 0 bases; bases outside gene matches: 7. The CDR3 consists of 16 residues. CDR1 is SGHVS and CDR2 is FQNEAQ in the germline V gene. The CDR3: CASSFPSGGNQETQYF. The CDR3, as DNA: TGTGCCAGCAGCTTCCCCTCCGGGGGGAACCAAGAGACCCAGTACTTC.

This chain uses TRBV25-1 with TRBJ2-1; 10 nucleotides align to TRBD2. Germline values: CDR1 MGHDK, CDR2 SYGVNS. V shed 1 base and J 4 bases; nucleotides not matched to a gene: 4. The CDR3 is 16 residues long. CDR3 bases: TGTGCCAGCAGTGAATTTGGACTAGCGGCATACAATGAGCAGTTCTTC. Protein product: CASSEFGLAAYNEQFF.

The V and J genes are TRBV18 and TRBJ1-1; unclear D gene. With 2 bases removed from V and 0 bases from J, the gap between germline ends came to 7 bases. The CDR3 extends over 14 amino acids. Germline CDR1 reads KGHSH; CDR2 reads LQKENI. In DNA, the CDR3 is TGTGCCAGCTCACCAAGGGCTATGAACACTGAAGCTTTCTTT. Its protein is CASSPRAMNTEAFF. Drawing the rest from reference TRBV18 and TRBJ1-1, the complete variable domain is NAGVMQNPRHLVRRRGQEARLRCSPMKGHSHVYWYRQLPEEGLKFMVYLQKENIIDESGMPKERFSAEFPKEGPSILRIQQVVRGDSAAYFCASSPRAMNTEAFFGQGTRLTVV.

This clone was counted once. CDR3 residues: CASSLALSLHGYTF. CDR3 in DNA: TGTGCCAGCAGCTTAGCGCTTTCACTGCATGGCTACACCTTC. This chain uses TRBV7-9 with TRBJ1-2, with no clear D. Trimming took 0 bases from V and 6 from J, leaving 11 bases between them. This CDR3 spans 14 amino acids. CDR1 is SEHNR and CDR2 is FQNEAQ in the germline V gene (reference sequence).

Turning to this clone: Relative to the germline gene, one junction end is altered; a read error may explain this. V usage is TRBV7-7 and J usage is TRBJ2-7, with TRBD2 matching over 7 bases. The CDR3 is 15 residues long. CDR1 is SSHAT, CDR2 FNYEAQ, per germline (reference sequence). The chain's CDR3 is CASSLREDPSYEQYF. The CDR3 region has the DNA TGTGCTAGCAGCTTACGGGAGGACCCTTCCTACGAGCAGTACTTC.

The chain has TRBV6-5 and TRBJ2-7; D uncertain. Trimming took 1 base from V and 2 from J, leaving 6 bases between them. The CDR3 has 13 residues. Germline V gene sequence: CDR1 MNHEY, CDR2 SVGAGI. The CDR3 region has the DNA TGTGCCAGCAGTTACTGGTGGGCCTACGAGCAGTACTTC. This translates into CASSYWWAYEQYF.

V gene TRBV6-1 combines with J gene TRBJ2-7; a possible D gene is TRBD1 (6 bases). The germline V gene has CDR1 MNHNS and CDR2 SASEGT. V was cut by 4 bases and J by 0 bases, with 19 bases left in between. The CDR3 covers 17 residues. CDR3 coding DNA: TGTGCCAGCAGTGGCCGACCGGGACATCTTAGCTCCTACGAGCAGTACTTC. It yields the protein CASSGRPGHLSSYEQYF.

The CDR3 nucleotides are TGTGCCAGCAGCGGGGAGCCGGGGGGTGAGACCCAGTACTTC. Protein product: CASSGEPGGETQYF. The chain uses TRBV6-5 and TRBJ2-5, with 7 nucleotides matching TRBD2. V lost 6 bases to trimming and J lost 5 bases; unmatched junction nucleotides: 9. CDR1 is MNHEY and CDR2 is SVGAGI in the germline V gene. This CDR3 has 14 amino acids.

V usage is TRBV27 and J usage is TRBJ1-2; TRBD1 is a possible D gene (5 bases). V was shortened by 7 bases and J by 1 base, with 19 bases between the two germline ends. This CDR3 is 16 amino acids long. Germline lookup yields CDR1 MNHEY and CDR2 SMNVEV (reference sequence). The CDR3 is CASTPNIRGGNYGYTF. CDR3 in DNA: TGTGCCAGCACCCCAAATATAAGGGGCGGTAACTATGGCTACACCTTC.

The chain is built from TRBV28 and TRBJ1-1, with 7 bases aligning to TRBD1. Looked up from germline, CDR1 is MDHEN and CDR2 is SYDVKM. The CDR3 consists of 13 residues. With V trimmed by 6 bases and J by 5 bases, 6 bases remained unmatched. The CDR3 spells CASSRQGRTEAFF. DNA for the CDR3: TGTGCCAGCAGCAGACAGGGAAGGACTGAAGCTTTCTTT.

This rearrangement joins TRBV5-1 to TRBJ2-7, with 8 bases that match TRBD1. The CDR3 spans 15 residues. The germline CDR1 and CDR2 sequences are SGHRS and YFSETQ. After removal of 6 bases from V and 2 bases from J, the junction contained 10 bases not matched to a gene. The CDR3 coding sequence is TGCGCCAGCAACCCGATAGACAGGGGCCCCTACGAGCAGTACTTC. Translated: CASNPIDRGPYEQYF.

This sequence joins TRBV28 and TRBJ2-5; 12 nucleotides align to TRBD2. After removal of 6 bases from V and 1 base from J, the junction contained 15 bases not matched to a gene. Germline V gene lookup returns CDR1 MDHEN and CDR2 SYDVKM. The CDR3 sequence is 19 residues long. CDR3 bases: TGTGCCAGCAGCCAACGGACTAGCGGGGCGAGGTGGGGCCAAGAGACCCAGTACTTC. Translation gives CASSQRTSGARWGQETQYF.

The chain combines TRBV7-8 with TRBJ2-5; tentatively, D is TRBD2 (6 bases). V gave up 2 bases and J gave up 7 bases, with 11 bases separating them. Germline V gene lookup returns CDR1 SGHVS and CDR2 FQNEAQ. The CDR3 is 13 amino acids. The CDR3 sequence is CASSLIPGLTQYF. The DNA for the CDR3 is TGTGCCAGCAGCTTAATCCCGGGACTGACCCAGTACTTC.

The J gene is TRBJ1-3, the V gene TRBV4-2; D gene uncertain. V dropped 3 bases and J dropped 1 base, with 7 bases sitting between them. Germline CDR1 LGHNA, CDR2 YNFKEQ. This CDR3 has 14 residues. CDR3 in DNA: TGTGCCAGCAGCCAGGATGGTTCTGGAAACACCATATATTTT. It encodes CASSQDGSGNTIYF.

The rearrangement links TRBV13 to TRBJ2-1; TRBD2 matches 10 bases. CDR1 is PRHDT and CDR2 is FYEKMQ in the germline V gene (reference sequence). CDR3 size: 14 residues. Trimming at V came to 3 bases and at J to 9 bases, leaving 5 bases not matched to a gene. DNA for the CDR3: TGTGCCAGCAGCTTGAGCGGGGGGGCACGTGAGCAGTTCTTC. Amino acids: CASSLSGGAREQFF.

CDR3 bases: TGTGCCAGCAGTTTATACTCCAATACGGAGCAGTACTTC. Its translation is CASSLYSNTEQYF. The chain combines TRBV27 with TRBJ2-7; D remains ambiguous. The CDR3 sequence is 13 residues long. Trimming took 1 base from V and 7 from J, leaving 11 bases between them. Germline V CDR1 and CDR2: MNHEY, SMNVEV (reference sequence).

V and J are TRBV9 and TRBJ2-1, with unresolved D. The CDR3 sequence is 15 residues long. CDR1 is SGDLS and CDR2 is YYNGEE in the germline V gene. Trimming stripped 4 bases from V and 4 bases from J, with 15 bases between. The CDR3: CASSPPGLGYNEQFF. The CDR3 DNA reads TGTGCCAGCAGCCCCCCTGGGTTGGGTTACAATGAGCAGTTCTTC.

CDR3 DNA: TGTGCCAGCAGTGCCCAGGGGGACAGGGGGCTATGGTATGGCTACACCTTC. It specifies CASSAQGDRGLWYGYTF. The chain employs TRBV28 and TRBJ1-2; TRBD1 agrees at 12 bases. The CDR3 is made up of 17 amino acids. Germline assignment: CDR1 MDHEN and CDR2 SYDVKM. The V gene end was trimmed by 5 bases and the J gene end by 5 bases; junction bases not matched to a gene: 12.

The chain has TRBV9 and TRBJ1-2; D gene unclear. CDR3 length equals 14 residues. From germline, CDR1 is SGDLS and CDR2 YYNGEE. Trimming cost V 1 base and J 2 bases, with 9 bases left between them. The CDR3 here is CASSVTGSNYGYTF. The CDR3 coding sequence is TGTGCCAGCAGCGTAACGGGCTCCAACTATGGCTACACCTTC. Full variable domain (outside the CDR3, taken from reference TRBV9 and TRBJ1-2): DSGVTQTPKHLITATGQRVTLRCSPRSGDLSVYWYQQSLDQGLQFLIQYYNGEERAKGNILERFSAQQFPDLHSELNLSSLELGDSALYFCASSVTGSNYGYTFGSGTRLTVV.